This T cell receptor beta chain is from a study of blood T cell repertoires in COVID-19 (TCRdb year 2020). For context, the study as a whole: Samples from collaborators originated in the United States, Italy and Spain and spanned both the acute and convalescent phases of COVID-19. The prospective study material was composed of cDNA or gDNA derived from T cells, B-cell-depleted T cells, or PBMCs. The dataset comprised deeply sampled blood TCRbeta repertoires from subjects exposed to, actively infected with, or recovered from COVID-19. The repertoires were released in a freely available public database meant as a resource for research on the immune response to SARS-CoV-2. Samples came from the ongoing ImmuneRACE study (first 160 participants) plus 1,254 subjects from 6 global collaborators. Sample metadata almost always included a de-identified subject ID, COVID-19 status, age in years and sex. Where HLA class I and class II types were available, the types were taken from metadata supplied by the sample provider, not from assay-based typing.

TCRbeta CDR3 regions were amplified from genomic DNA using the immunoSEQ Assay, a bias-controlled multiplex PCR. Per the original workflow: The number of nucleated cells in each sample was estimated from the amplification of reference gene primers within the assay. To quantify the absolute abundance of each unique TCRbeta CDR3 rearrangement, sequence reads were collapsed and filtered. For each sample, productive Simpson clonality was calculated by taking the square root of Simpson's diversity index across productive rearrangements. The clones in this table, taken by TCRdb from immuneACCESS, are in-frame only. Not every clone is retained; where verified, under half of the shortfall comes from an unresolved V gene, and the cause of the rest is unknown. D and trimming come from the DNA, and the V and J calls and clone size come from that table. This sample is represented by about 240,000 clones; 88% of them were singletons. 0.9% to 1% of the sample comes from the top ten.

The CDR3 runs 15 residues from the cysteine to the phenylalanine. Left in the record is the CDR3 DNA by itself, 45 bases read in frame from the first base. V and J are trimmed by 6 bases and 5 bases, and the gene matches miss 9 bases of the junction. The germline V gene gives CDR1 as MDHEN and CDR2 as SYDVKM. On this clone itself: No cognate antigen has been identified for it. No base-level quality is on record; no much larger clone is a single base apart.

A second Seattle source provided samples from volunteer blood donors who had recovered from COVID-19. Whole blood was collected in K2EDTA tubes by collaborating institutions according to the institutions' own protocols. For TCRbeta analysis, collaborators shipped samples as frozen whole blood, isolated PBMCs, or DNA extracted from either of those sample types. Summary of the overall study and its limitations: The quantity of clinical and demographic metadata differed by source and by participant and was supplied without curation.

The chain links TRBV28 with TRBJ2-5; 10 nucleotides in the junction match TRBD1. The source of this sequence is a woman aged 40-49 years who had recovered from COVID-19. Sequenced: peripheral blood. The CDR3 corresponds to CASRPRTGGAETQYF. In nucleotides, the sequence is TGTGCCAGCAGACCCCGGACAGGGGGGGCGGAGACCCAGTACTTC.